This entry lists 5 T cell receptor beta chains sequenced from one sample in a study of cytomegalovirus exposure and HLA in healthy donors. PCR employed 60 Vbeta and 13 Jbeta primers. The table came from immunoSEQ multiplex PCR; TCRdb's copy has only in-frame clones and leaves some out. The sample has about 180,000 clones; roughly 80% are singletons. Source material: PBMCs. These receptors originate from a male donor in good health and CMV-seronegative.

This CDR3 is CASSYSGQLLYEQYF. CDR3 nucleotide sequence: TGTGCCAGCAGTTACTCGGGACAGCTCCTCTACGAGCAGTACTTC. The chain uses TRBV6-5 and TRBJ2-7, with 7 bases that match TRBD1. CDR1 and CDR2 from the germline V gene are MNHEY and SVGAGI. V dropped 0 bases and J dropped 3; count of bases not matched to a gene: 5. This CDR3 comprises 15 residues.

The J gene is TRBJ2-1, the V gene TRBV2; D perhaps matches TRBD2 (5 bases). This CDR3 comprises 16 residues. The germline gives CDR1 SNHLY, CDR2 FYNNEI. Trimming took 6 bases from V and 5 from J, leaving 20 bases between them. The CDR3 DNA follows: TGTGCCAGCAGGATAGGACTCCTATTTTCGGACAATGAGCAGTTCTTC. As protein: CASRIGLLFSDNEQFF.

The V gene is TRBV7-2, the J gene TRBJ2-3; no reliable D call. The length of the CDR3 is 13 residues. Deletions cut 6 bases from V and 3 bases from J, with 10 bases between. Germline CDR1 is SGHTA and CDR2 is FQGNSA. CDR3 bases: TGTGCCAGCAGTCGAGATTGGACAGATACGCAGTATTTT. Protein: CASSRDWTDTQYF.

The chain uses TRBV28 and TRBJ1-2; D is ambiguous. Germline V gives CDR1 MDHEN, CDR2 SYDVKM. The V and J ends lost 5 bases and 10 bases respectively, with 17 bases between them. The CDR3 covers 13 residues. CDR3 bases: TGTGCCAGCAGTCCCTTACCCCCACAGTTCTACACCTTC. It specifies CASSPLPPQFYTF.

The V call is TRBV5-1, the J call TRBJ1-6, with TRBD1 as a possible D gene (6 bases). The CDR3 is 16 residues long. In germline, CDR1 is SGHRS, CDR2 YFSETQ. The V end lost 0 bases, the J end lost 6 bases, and 13 bases lay between the germline ends. The CDR3 loop is CASSLGQGFSNSPLHF. CDR3 in DNA: TGCGCCAGCAGCTTGGGGCAGGGGTTCAGTAATTCACCCCTCCACTTT.